This TCR beta chain was recovered during a study of cytomegalovirus exposure and HLA in healthy donors. PCR amplification relied on 60 Vbeta primers (plus 13 Jbeta primers). The method was immunoSEQ multiplex PCR; TCRdb's version includes in-frame clones alone and lacks a portion of them. Of fewer than 180,000 clones listed, about 64% were seen once; the top ten hold roughly 6.4%. This CDR3 has 15 residues. The germline gives CDR1 SGHRS, CDR2 YFSETQ. V was clipped by 6 bases and J by 6 bases; unmatched bases: 9. The receptor comes from an older woman in good health and CMV-seropositive. The sequencing input was PBMCs. The chain recombines TRBV5-1 with TRBJ2-3; 11 positions match TRBD2. This CDR3 is CASTLIAGGPDTQYF. DNA of the CDR3: TGCGCCAGCACCCTTATAGCGGGAGGGCCGGATACGCAGTATTTT.